Detailed here is one T cell receptor (beta chain). This record belongs to a study of radiation and T cells in renal cell carcinoma. The length of the CDR3 is 16 residues. CDR1 is KGHSH and CDR2 is LQKENI in the germline V gene. Trimming took 1 base from V and 0 from J; bases not matched to a gene: 1. Time point described: baseline pretreatment blood. Treatment meaning: 15 Gy SBRT to primary tumor, nephrectomy 4 weeks later. The data were produced by immunoSEQ multiplex PCR, yet TCRdb's version contains in-frame clones alone and is incomplete. The table records roughly 150,000 clones, about 85% of them present only once.

The sample here was blood, taken from a patient whose treatment included radiotherapy and nephrectomy. The J gene is TRBJ2-1, the V gene TRBV18; 9 nucleotides agree with TRBD2. The clonotype was recovered from a woman in her seventies with renal cell carcinoma. CDR3 amino acids: CASSPQAGGSYNEQFF. The CDR3 coding sequence is TGTGCCAGCTCACCACAAGCGGGGGGCTCCTACAATGAGCAGTTCTTC.